The 11 T cell receptor beta chains given below trace back to one sample, sequenced in a study of T cells in Graves' hyperthyroidism and ophthalmopathy. From RNA transcripts, TCR beta CDR3 regions were amplified. Initially, a first-round RT-PCR of the TCR CDR3 employed the HTBI primer set. TCRdb fed the multiplex PCR reads into MiXCR, producing one record per CDR3 protein. The sample has about 640,000 distinct CDR3 sequences, just under 45% seen once. Sequencing was performed on peripheral blood or thyroid tissue (not recorded which). These receptors were collected from an adult man with Graves' disease, either hyperthyroidism or ophthalmopathy (not recorded which).

Of note for this clonotype: A read error may be the cause here, since a much bigger clone is one base away. This sequence joins TRBV7-8 and TRBJ1-1, with no clear D. Germline V gene lookup returns CDR1 SGHVS and CDR2 FQNEAQ. V was trimmed by 0 bases and J by 7 bases, leaving 12 bases between them. This CDR3 contains 14 residues. The CDR3 sequence: CASSLASQKLEAFF. In DNA, the CDR3 is TGTGCCAGCAGCTTAGCATCACAGAAACTTGAAGCTTTCTTT.

This clonotype was observed once. The V call is TRBV29-1, the J call TRBJ1-4, with unresolved D. The V gene's germline CDR1 is SQVTM and CDR2 ANQGSEA. The germline V and J ends were trimmed by 6 bases and 7 bases, with 18 bases remaining between them. The CDR3 totals 14 residues. CDR3 sequence (DNA): TGCAGCGTCCGCCCGGACCCGAACACTGAAAAACTGTTTTTT. Protein product: CSVRPDPNTEKLFF.

This clonotype was detected many times. CDR3 DNA: TGTGCCAGCAGTCCGGGGACAGGGGCGAATGGCTACACCTTC. It is translated as CASSPGTGANGYTF. The chain links TRBV12-3 or TRBV12-4 to TRBJ1-2; 10 nucleotides agree with TRBD1. With 5 bases clipped from V and 6 bases from J, the junction kept 6 bases outside the gene matches. The length of the CDR3 is 14 residues.

This clonotype has ten or more counts. The chain carries TRBV7-9 and TRBJ1-6; 9 bases align to TRBD1. J lost 6 bases, V lost 5 bases, and 8 bases had no gene match. Germline loops: CDR1 SEHNR, CDR2 FQNEAQ (reference sequence). The CDR3 loop spans 16 amino acids. The CDR3 protein is CASSMRLGQGNSPLHF. The CDR3 coding sequence is TGTGCCAGCAGCATGCGACTGGGACAGGGTAATTCACCCCTCCACTTT.

This clonotype occurred a few times. The V gene is TRBV2, the J gene TRBJ1-6, with D unclear. The germline V gene has CDR1 SNHLY and CDR2 FYNNEI. V lost 1 base to trimming and J lost 4 bases, with 8 bases between them. The CDR3 has 15 amino acids. CDR3: CASSEERTYNSPLHF. CDR3 DNA: TGTGCCAGCAGTGAAGAAAGAACTTATAATTCACCCCTCCACTTT. The complete variable domain, with remaining parts taken from reference TRBV2 and TRBJ1-6, reads EPEVTQTPSHQVTQMGQEVILRCVPISNHLYFYWYRQILGQKVEFLVSFYNNEISEKSEIFDDQFSVERPDGSNFTLKIRSTKLEDSAMYFCASSEERTYNSPLHFGNGTRLTVT.

There are a few counts of this clonotype. CDR3 amino acids: CASSGREFSHSPLHF. The CDR3 bases are TGTGCCAGCAGCGGCCGGGAGTTCTCGCATTCACCCCTCCACTTT. V usage is TRBV6-5 and J usage is TRBJ1-6; D remains ambiguous. The germline V gene has CDR1 MNHEY and CDR2 SVGAGI. This CDR3 has 15 residues. Trimming cost V 6 bases and J 8 bases, with 17 bases left between them.

The gene calls are TRBV5-1 and TRBJ1-1, with D possibly TRBD1 on 6 matching bases. The CDR3 spans 14 residues. Germline values: CDR1 SGHRS, CDR2 YFSETQ. Trimming removed 0 bases at V and 4 bases at J, with 10 bases between. The DNA for the CDR3 is TGCGCCAGCAGCTTGGGGATAGGGGGCACTGAAGCTTTCTTT. Residues: CASSLGIGGTEAFF.

This rearrangement joins TRBV29-1 to TRBJ2-7; 8 bases line up with TRBD1. Germline V gene lookup returns CDR1 SQVTM and CDR2 ANQGSEA. There are 14 residues in the CDR3. Trimming removed 2 bases from V and 4 bases from J; junction bases left unmatched: 7. This chain's CDR3 is CSVERDRGSYEQYF. CDR3 nucleotides: TGCAGCGTTGAAAGAGACAGGGGATCGTACGAGCAGTACTTC.

This clonotype was found many times. This sequence joins TRBV12-3 or TRBV12-4 and TRBJ1-2; weak D call: TRBD1 (5 bases). Trimming pared 4 bases from V and 4 bases from J, leaving 13 bases between. The CDR3 totals 14 residues. This CDR3 reads CASSWDPKGYGYTF. The CDR3 region has the DNA TGTGCCAGCAGTTGGGACCCAAAGGGCTATGGCTACACCTTC.

This clonotype was seen ten or more times. The DNA of the CDR3 is TGCAGCGTTGAGAGACAGGGGGCGGGCGGCTACACCTTC. It is translated as CSVERQGAGGYTF. J is TRBJ1-2 and V is TRBV29-1, with 10 bases lining up with TRBD1. The CDR3 extends over 13 amino acids. In germline, CDR1 is SQVTM, CDR2 ANQGSEA. J was trimmed by 8 bases and V by 3 bases; bases with no gene match: 6.

This chain uses TRBV15 with TRBJ2-6; D is tentatively TRBD1 or TRBD2 (5 bases each). Looked up from germline, CDR1 is LNHNV and CDR2 is YYDKDF (reference sequence). The CDR3 runs 17 residues. The germline V and J ends were trimmed by 0 bases and 3 bases, with 12 bases remaining between them. CDR3 sequence: CATSRDWPGSGANVLTF. DNA of the CDR3: TGTGCCACCAGCAGAGACTGGCCAGGGAGTGGGGCCAACGTCCTGACTTTC.